Listed below are T cell receptor beta chains from one sample, sequenced in a study of identifying expanded T cells in peripheral blood. The method was immunoSEQ multiplex PCR; TCRdb's version includes in-frame clones alone and lacks a portion of them. The data contain about 91,000 clones, roughly 86% of them seen just once; the ten biggest clones take up roughly 3.8%. The sample consisted of blood. These receptors all come from a person aged 18-70 years in good health. CDR3s leave out the opening cysteine and the closing phenylalanine or tryptophan. Each record gives: J gene, clone size, V gene, CDR3 protein. Clone size appears in some rows only: once, few, many, or a class for an expanded clone.

>TRBJ1-1|.|TRBV5-4
ASSLALGGRDTEAF
>TRBJ2-3|.|TRBV6-4
ASREADTQY
>TRBJ1-5|once|TRBV7-6
ASSFQKASSANQPQH
>TRBJ1-2|.|TRBV10-3
AISEGGRGLPPGYT
>TRBJ2-1|few|TRBV5-6
ASSTPRQYNEQF
>TRBJ2-4|.|TRBV6-6
ASSLSGVAKNIQY
>TRBJ2-1|.|TRBV19
ASASGTGVGEQF
>TRBJ1-4|once|TRBV6-1
ASIQGNNEKLF
>TRBJ2-3|.|TRBV5-4
ASSLGGTSMDTQY
>TRBJ2-1|.|TRBV13
ASSPGANEQF
>TRBJ2-3|.|TRBV7-9
ASSYRRDTYTDTQY
>TRBJ2-3|.|TRBV23-1
ASSHLSRSWADTQY
>TRBJ2-3|.|TRBV25-1
ASSEPQDTDTQY
>TRBJ1-1|once|TRBV5-8
ASSLMREAF
>TRBJ2-3|.|TRBV15
ATRTGGTDTQY
>TRBJ2-1|.|TRBV15
ATSRDRETYNEQF
>TRBJ2-1|once|TRBV7-8
ASSLGGLNEQF
>TRBJ2-7|once|TRBV19
ASRTRQGALEQY
>TRBJ2-3|.|TRBV6-1
ASSAGPEADTQY
>TRBJ1-4|.|TRBV28
ASRGVGEKLF
>TRBJ2-1|.|TRBV7-8
ASSVDRGHEQF
>TRBJ2-3|.|TRBV9
ASSGTQSGGPPDTQY
>TRBJ2-1|.|TRBV4-1
ASSQVTGARVEQF
>TRBJ2-1|.|TRBV9
ASSVASGIAYNEQF
>TRBJ1-1|.|TRBV9
ASSAWTGLNTEAF
>TRBJ2-3|.|TRBV4-3
ASSQDRWGTGIGTDTQY
>TRBJ2-5|.|TRBV5-4
ASSSLQGNQETQY
>TRBJ2-2|once|TRBV28
ASSAQTGYGELF
>TRBJ1-5|few|TRBV28
ASTDTGGGNQPQH
>TRBJ2-1|.|TRBV27
ASSLKAGGTYEQF
>TRBJ2-1|.|TRBV6-5
ASSQGPEGHNEQF
>TRBJ1-2|.|TRBV6-5
ASSYSGKGYT
>TRBJ2-7|.|TRBV19
ASSIGGRYEQY
>TRBJ2-7|.|TRBV14
ASSPRWGAYEQY
>TRBJ2-1|.|TRBV7-3
ASSLSVAVVEQF
>TRBJ2-7|.|TRBV28
ASKLDQMYEQY
>TRBJ2-5|.|TRBV28
ASSTETQY
>TRBJ2-1|few|TRBV7-3
ASSHGTSGTWGMNEQF
>TRBJ2-3|.|TRBV10-3
AISVRGPQY
>TRBJ1-3|.|TRBV6-5
ASSYGPGWGNTIY
>TRBJ2-7|.|TRBV6-5
ASSPDRYEQY
>TRBJ1-1|few|TRBV7-8
ASSTGQGITEAF
>TRBJ1-2|.|TRBV29-1
SVDQGLRYGYT
>TRBJ2-5|.|TRBV5-4
ASSSLQAGSETQY
>TRBJ2-7|.|TRBV25-1
ASMGQGVHEQY
>TRBJ2-5|.|TRBV19
ASSVVGKTQY
>TRBJ1-1|.|TRBV5-1
ASSPFTGVVNTEAF
>TRBJ2-7|once|TRBV6-5
AISGGDPYEQY
>TRBJ2-5|few|TRBV7-3
ASSFQGTETQY
>TRBJ2-2|.|TRBV7-9
ASRPSSGNTGELF
>TRBJ2-5|.|TRBV11-2
ASSVGGSRAETQY
>TRBJ1-6|.|TRBV7-9
ASSLDVNSPLH
>TRBJ2-7|.|TRBV29-1
SVAAIGDEQY
>TRBJ2-3|.|TRBV9
ASSVEGRGGTDTQY
>TRBJ2-7|.|TRBV7-6
ASSLEGGYEQY